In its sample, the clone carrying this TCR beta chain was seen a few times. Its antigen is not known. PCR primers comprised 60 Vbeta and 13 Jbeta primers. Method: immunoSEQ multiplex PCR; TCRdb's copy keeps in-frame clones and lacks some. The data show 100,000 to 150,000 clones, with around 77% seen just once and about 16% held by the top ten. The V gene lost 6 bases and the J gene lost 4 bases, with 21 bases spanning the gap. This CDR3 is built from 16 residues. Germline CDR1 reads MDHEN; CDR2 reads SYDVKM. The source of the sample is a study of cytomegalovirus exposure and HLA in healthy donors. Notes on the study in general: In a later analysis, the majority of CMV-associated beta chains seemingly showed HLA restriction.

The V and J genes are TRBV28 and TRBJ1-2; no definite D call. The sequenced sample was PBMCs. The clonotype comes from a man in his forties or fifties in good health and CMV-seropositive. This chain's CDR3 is CASSLSGGPAGYGYTF. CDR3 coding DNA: TGTGCCAGCAGCCTATCTGGAGGGCCCGCGGGCTATGGCTACACCTTC.